The 22 T cell receptor beta chains below all came from one sample that was sequenced in a study of T cell responses to AZD1222 COVID-19 vaccine. Assay: immunoSEQ multiplex PCR; the TCRdb copy retains only in-frame clones and omits some. The sample contains more than 150,000 clones, 94% of which appear only once. The source was peripheral blood, collected 28 days after the second AZD1222 dose. The receptor set was obtained from an adult who received the AZD1222 COVID-19 vaccine.

CDR3 in DNA: TGTGCCAGCCGGACAGGGGAGTACCCCTACGAGCAGTACTTC. Translation gives CASRTGEYPYEQYF. This rearrangement joins TRBV2 to TRBJ2-7; TRBD1 matches at 9 bases. This CDR3 has 14 amino acids. Germline V gene lookup returns CDR1 SNHLY and CDR2 FYNNEI. The ends lost 8 bases at V and 2 bases at J; junction bases unmatched: 7. The variable domain in full, with the rest retrieved from reference TRBV2 and TRBJ2-7, is EPEVTQTPSHQVTQMGQEVILRCVPISNHLYFYWYRQILGQKVEFLVSFYNNEISEKSEIFDDQFSVERPDGSNFTLKIRSTKLEDSAMYFCASRTGEYPYEQYFGPGTRLTVT.

The chain couples TRBV20-1 to TRBJ2-4; D remains ambiguous. Deletions cut 3 bases from V and 1 base from J, with 10 bases between. The CDR3 runs to 14 residues. The germline gives CDR1 DFQATT, CDR2 SNEGSKA (reference sequence). The CDR3 DNA is TGCAGTGCTAGTTCAGGTCTGGCCAAAAACATTCAGTACTTC. Protein sequence: CSASSGLAKNIQYF.

The V gene is TRBV19, the J gene TRBJ2-2; 9 nucleotides match TRBD1. J gave up 3 bases and V 7 bases, and 12 bases lay outside the gene matches. The CDR3 is 17 amino acids. The germline CDR1 and CDR2 sequences are LNHDA and SQIVND (reference sequence). DNA for the CDR3: TGTGCCAGTAACATCGGACAGGGGCAGATACACACCGGGGAGCTGTTTTTT. This encodes CASNIGQGQIHTGELFF.

The genes are TRBV7-2 and TRBJ1-3; the D is unclear. The germline V gene has CDR1 SGHTA and CDR2 FQGNSA. This CDR3 is 13 amino acids long. V lost 6 bases to trimming and J lost 2 bases, with 8 bases between them. CDR3 residues: CASRAPPGNTIYF. In DNA, the CDR3 is TGTGCCAGCAGGGCGCCCCCTGGAAACACCATATATTTT.

The chain joins TRBV3-1 (or the pseudogene TRBV3-2) to TRBJ1-4, with D perhaps matching TRBD1 (5 bases). Trimming pared 1 base from V and 3 bases from J, leaving 15 bases between. The germline V gene has CDR1 LGHDT and CDR2 YNNKEL (reference sequence). The CDR3 is made up of 17 amino acids. The CDR3 sequence is CASSQVGRDHANEKLFF. The CDR3 nucleotides are TGTGCCAGCAGCCAAGTGGGCAGGGACCATGCTAATGAAAAACTGTTTTTT.

The chain uses TRBV4-1 and TRBJ1-4; D remains unclear. The CDR3 length is 13 residues. Germline assignment: CDR1 MGHRA and CDR2 YSYEKL. Trimming shortened V by 4 bases and J by 8 bases, and 11 bases separated the two germline ends. As DNA, the CDR3 is TGCGCCAGCAGCCTCGGCCTGATCGAAAAACTGTTTTTT. This codes for CASSLGLIEKLFF.

The chain combines TRBV5-4 with TRBJ1-6; D is undetermined. The CDR3 is 12 amino acids. The germline V and J ends were trimmed by 0 bases and 10 bases, with 5 bases remaining between them. Germline V gene data show CDR1 as SGHNT and CDR2 as YYREEE (reference sequence). CDR3 loop: CASSLDRSPLHF. Written as DNA, the CDR3 is TGTGCCAGCAGCTTGGACAGATCACCCCTCCACTTT.

The CDR3 DNA reads TGCGCCAGCAGCCAGGGAGGAAACACCGGGGAGCTGTTTTTT. Amino acids: CASSQGGNTGELFF. The rearrangement uses TRBV5-1 and TRBJ2-2; the D gene is possibly TRBD2 (6 bases). Germline CDR1 is SGHRS and CDR2 is YFSETQ. V was trimmed by 4 bases and J by 2 bases, leaving 9 bases between them. This CDR3 has 14 residues.

The J gene is TRBJ2-7, the V gene TRBV7-8; D is undetermined. The CDR3 covers 12 residues. Germline CDR1 reads SGHVS; CDR2 reads FQNEAQ. The V end lost 6 bases, the J end lost 0 bases, and 6 bases lay between the germline ends. Written as DNA, the CDR3 is TGTGCCAGCAGAGGGCTCTCCTACGAGCAGTACTTC. This encodes CASRGLSYEQYF. The entire variable domain, with the rest obtained from reference TRBV7-8 and TRBJ2-7, is as follows: GAGVSQSPRYKVAKRGQDVALRCDPISGHVSLFWYQQALGQGPEFLTYFQNEAQLDKSGLPSDRFFAERPEGSVSTLKIQRTQQEDSAVYLCASRGLSYEQYFGPGTRLTVT.

This clone was seen once. The chain has TRBV7-9 and TRBJ1-1; D is ambiguous. Germline values: CDR1 SEHNR, CDR2 FQNEAQ (reference sequence). There are 13 residues in the CDR3. Between the trimmed V and J ends, which lost 5 bases and 7 bases, there was a span of 14 bases. The CDR3 DNA follows: TGTGCCAGCAGCAAAAGAGGCTACGGTGAAGCTTTCTTT. Its protein product is CASSKRGYGEAFF.

This chain links TRBV6-5 with TRBJ1-1; D may be TRBD1 (6 bases). Per germline, CDR1 MNHEY and CDR2 SVGAGI. This CDR3 spans 13 amino acids. Trimming removed 6 bases at V and 1 base at J, with 9 bases between. Here the CDR3 DNA reads TGTGCCAGCAGCTGGACAGAGAACACTGAAGCTTTCTTT. Protein: CASSWTENTEAFF.

The rearrangement uses TRBV6-5 and TRBJ1-1; 8 bases are a match to TRBD1. CDR1 MNHEY and CDR2 SVGAGI come from the germline V gene. Unmatched junction bases numbered 2, after V lost 2 bases and J lost 3 bases. The CDR3 has 14 amino acids. This CDR3 reads CASSYVQGDTEAFF. CDR3 coding DNA: TGTGCCAGCAGTTACGTACAGGGGGACACTGAAGCTTTCTTT.

The rearrangement joins TRBV4-3 to TRBJ2-7, with TRBD2 identical over 8 bases. With 6 bases clipped from V and 3 bases from J, the junction kept 7 bases outside the gene matches. Looked up from germline, CDR1 is LGHNA and CDR2 is YSLEER. The CDR3 is made up of 14 amino acids. In DNA form, the CDR3 reads TGCGCCAGCAGTTCAACTAGCGGAAGCTACGAGCAGTACTTC. Amino acids: CASSSTSGSYEQYF.

The count of this clone is one. The CDR3 region is CASSPGAGVGIETQYF. CDR3 coding DNA: TGTGCCAGCAGCCCTGGGGCGGGAGTCGGTATAGAGACCCAGTACTTC. The V and J genes are TRBV5-4 and TRBJ2-5, with 7 bases lining up with TRBD2. The CDR3 sequence is 16 residues long. CDR1 SGHNT and CDR2 YYREEE come from the germline V gene (reference sequence). The V segment lost 4 bases and the J segment 4 bases; nucleotides outside the gene matches: 13.

The V call is TRBV11-2, the J call TRBJ2-7; no reliable D call. The CDR3 runs to 11 residues. Germline lookup yields CDR1 SGHAT and CDR2 FQNNGV. V lost 1 base to trimming and J lost 6 bases, with 4 bases between them. The CDR3: CASSLAREQYF. In nucleotides, the CDR3 is TGTGCCAGCAGCTTAGCACGCGAGCAGTACTTC.

The CDR3 DNA reads as TGTGCCAGTAGTCCAACTTCGGTCACAGAAGCTTTCTTT. Translating gives CASSPTSVTEAFF. The chain carries TRBV19 and TRBJ1-1, with D unresolved. The V end was cut by 5 bases, the J end by 8 bases, with 15 bases between. Germline V gives CDR1 LNHDA, CDR2 SQIVND (reference sequence). The CDR3 loop spans 13 amino acids.

The chain has TRBV7-3 and TRBJ2-5; 7 bases line up with TRBD2. Germline CDR1 reads SGHTA; CDR2 reads FQGTGA. The CDR3 length is 14 residues. Trimming removed 4 bases from V and 5 bases from J; junction bases left unmatched: 7. For the CDR3, the DNA is TGTGCCAGCAGCTCTACCGGGGGGTTCGAGACCCAGTACTTC. It codes for CASSSTGGFETQYF.

The rearrangement uses TRBV28 and TRBJ1-2; D unresolved. Germline V gene sequence: CDR1 MDHEN, CDR2 SYDVKM. V was clipped by 3 bases and J by 0 bases, with 11 bases between them. The CDR3 has 15 residues. DNA of the CDR3: TGTGCCAGCAGTTTCCCCGCGGTCGCTAACTATGGCTACACCTTC. Residues: CASSFPAVANYGYTF.

V and J are TRBV5-1 and TRBJ2-2; TRBD1 aligns across 10 bases. The CDR3 is 15 residues long. The trim removed 1 base at V and 4 bases at J, leaving 1 base unmatched. Per the germline V gene, CDR1 is SGHRS and CDR2 is YFSETQ. The CDR3 is CASSLRTGGTGELFF. As DNA, the CDR3 is TGCGCCAGCAGCTTGAGGACAGGGGGCACCGGGGAGCTGTTTTTT.

The chain recombines TRBV24-1 with TRBJ1-1, with TRBD1 matching over 7 bases. Germline V lookup: CDR1 KGHDR, CDR2 SFDVKD. V lost 10 bases to trimming and J lost 1 base; unmatched junction nucleotides: 8. This CDR3 spans 14 amino acids. CDR3 region: CATNRGTENTEAFF. The CDR3 nucleotides read TGTGCCACTAACCGGGGGACAGAGAACACTGAAGCTTTCTTT.

The chain couples TRBV5-1 to TRBJ2-2; TRBD2 matches at 7 bases. The CDR3 is 16 residues long. The J segment lost 6 bases and the V segment lost 5 bases, leaving 13 bases of the junction unmatched. The germline CDR1 and CDR2 sequences are SGHRS and YFSETQ. CDR3 sequence: CASRSLGGSYSGELFF. As DNA, the CDR3 is TGCGCCAGCAGATCCCTGGGCGGGAGTTACTCCGGGGAGCTGTTTTTT.

The CDR3 sequence: CASKGRGASEQYF. DNA of the CDR3: TGTGCCAGTAAGGGCAGGGGGGCGTCGGAGCAGTACTTC. The chain couples TRBV19 to TRBJ2-7; D is possibly TRBD1 (7 bases). Germline CDR1 reads LNHDA; CDR2 reads SQIVND (reference sequence). This CDR3 has 13 residues. Trimming shortened V by 7 bases and J by 7 bases, and 17 bases separated the two germline ends.